Following are 28 T cell receptor beta chains from one sample sequenced in a study of T cell repertoires in cytomegalovirus infection. TCRdb recomputed calls from the reads with MiXCR, one row per CDR3 protein. The sample consists of roughly 180,000 distinct CDR3 sequences, 20% to 25% of them appearing once. For these receptors, no antigen is known. This specimen was CD8+ T cells from cultured PBMCs, taken from culture after CMV antigen stimulation. These receptors all stem from a human donor in good health (CMV status not recorded). Some clones in this sample may be carry-over from other donors' samples.

This clonotype was observed a few times. J is TRBJ1-2 and V is TRBV12-3 or TRBV12-4; weak D call: TRBD1 (5 bases). The CDR3 runs to 14 residues. The germline V and J ends were trimmed by 10 bases and 6 bases, with 21 bases remaining between them. The CDR3 DNA follows: TGTGCCATCCACCCGGGGCTAGGGGAAAATGGCTACACCTTC. Protein product: CAIHPGLGENGYTF.

Regarding this clonotype: A much larger clonotype is one base distant, so this may be a read error. This sequence joins TRBV7-9 and TRBJ1-1; D unresolved. The CDR3 totals 12 residues. Germline V lookup: CDR1 SEHNR, CDR2 FQNEAQ (reference sequence). CDR3 in DNA: TGTGCCCGCAGCTTAGGAGGGTATGAAGCTTTCTTT. This codes for CARSLGGYEAFF.

CDR3 coding DNA: TGTGCCATCAGCGGGACCGAAAATTCACCCCTCCACTTT. Encoded protein: CAISGTENSPLHF. V is TRBV10-3 and J is TRBJ1-6; D is possibly TRBD1 (5 bases). The CDR3 has 13 amino acids. Per germline, CDR1 ENHRY and CDR2 SYGVKD. The V and J ends lost 6 bases and 7 bases respectively, with 10 bases between them.

The chain uses TRBV7-2 and TRBJ1-2; weak D call: TRBD1 (5 bases). V was shortened by 6 bases and J by 8 bases, with 22 bases between the two germline ends. The CDR3 consists of 15 residues. From germline, CDR1 is SGHTA and CDR2 FQGNSA. The CDR3 coding sequence is TGTGCCAGCAGTCCCACTCGAGGCAGGGCGGGGGGCTACACCTTC. This codes for CASSPTRGRAGGYTF.

The chain recombines TRBV7-2 with TRBJ1-2; the D is unclear. With 5 bases removed from V and 0 bases from J, the gap between germline ends came to 25 bases. Per germline, CDR1 SGHTA and CDR2 FQGNSA. CDR3 length: 19 residues. Written as DNA, the CDR3 is TGTGCCAGCAGCAAAACTAATAACAGTCCTCGGGATCCTAACTATGGCTACACCTTC. This encodes CASSKTNNSPRDPNYGYTF.

This clonotype was counted a few times. This chain uses TRBV7-8 with TRBJ2-7; TRBD1 matches 10 bases. The CDR3 covers 15 residues. V shed 4 bases, J shed 7 bases, and the junction held 10 bases outside the gene matches. Germline CDR1 and CDR2: SGHVS and FQNEAQ. CDR3 coding DNA: TGTGCCAGCAGCTCTCGACAGGGGGCGAAGAGGGAGCAGTACTTC. Translated: CASSSRQGAKREQYF.

V is TRBV28 and J is TRBJ2-5; 9 nucleotides align to TRBD2. The CDR3 length is 15 residues. From germline, CDR1 is MDHEN and CDR2 SYDVKM. Trimming took 3 bases from V and 9 from J; bases not matched to a gene: 11. This chain's CDR3 is CASSFSGGAWVPQYF. DNA for the CDR3: TGTGCCAGCAGTTTTAGCGGGGGAGCCTGGGTCCCCCAGTACTTC.

This clonotype was seen only a few times. This chain joins TRBV28 and TRBJ2-7; 10 bases line up with TRBD1. Germline lookup yields CDR1 MDHEN and CDR2 SYDVKM. The CDR3 is 15 amino acids. V trimming: 6 bases; J trimming: 7 bases; junction bases outside the gene matches: 12. For the CDR3, the DNA is TGTGCCAGCAGCGACCCGGGACAGGGGATAGTAGAGCAGTACTTC. As protein: CASSDPGQGIVEQYF.

The CDR3 region is CASSLVLAAQGRDTEAFF. CDR3 nucleotides: TGTGCCAGCAGCCTCGTCCTTGCGGCACAGGGCCGGGACACTGAAGCTTTCTTT. V usage is TRBV11-2 and J usage is TRBJ1-1; tentative D call: TRBD1 (6 bases). This CDR3 contains 18 residues. V was cut by 5 bases and J by 3 bases, with 25 bases left in between. CDR1 and CDR2 from the germline V gene are SGHAT and FQNNGV.

Ten or more counts support this clonotype. The chain recombines TRBV7-8 with TRBJ1-1, with 8 nucleotides matching TRBD1. V was pared by 2 bases and J by 4 bases, with 18 bases of the junction left unmatched. Germline CDR1 and CDR2: SGHVS and FQNEAQ. The CDR3 is made up of 19 amino acids. The CDR3 DNA follows: TGTGCCAGCAGCTTAAGGACAGGGAGGGACCGCCTCGGGGTCACTGAAGCTTTCTTT. Translating it yields CASSLRTGRDRLGVTEAFF.

This clonotype showed up just a few times. The genes are TRBV4-1 and TRBJ1-1, with 7 bases matching TRBD1. Germline V CDR1 and CDR2: MGHRA, YSYEKL. CDR3 length equals 14 residues. V was pared by 1 base and J by 8 bases, with 7 bases of the junction left unmatched. As DNA, the CDR3 is TGCGCCAGCAGCCAAGGGGGGACAGCGGAAGAAGCTTTCTTT. Residues: CASSQGGTAEEAFF.

The sample holds a few counts of this clonotype. The chain recombines TRBV27 with TRBJ2-3; 9 nucleotides line up with TRBD2. Looked up from germline, CDR1 is MNHEY and CDR2 is SMNVEV (reference sequence). The CDR3 runs 16 residues. V lost 3 bases and J lost 6; bases outside the gene matches: 10. The CDR3 protein is CASSFDSGGAWDTQYF. CDR3 DNA sequence: TGTGCCAGCAGTTTTGATAGCGGGGGAGCATGGGATACGCAGTATTTT.

The chain combines TRBV12-5 with TRBJ1-1; no clear D gene. CDR1 is LGHNT and CDR2 is FRNRAP in the germline V gene. The CDR3 consists of 13 residues. V shed 3 bases and J shed 1 base, with 6 bases lying between them. The CDR3 nucleotides are TGTGCTAGTGGTTTAACATCGAACACTGAAGCTTTCTTT. Translation: CASGLTSNTEAFF. Full variable domain (remainder filled in from reference TRBV12-5 and TRBJ1-1): DARVTQTPRHKVTEMGQEVTMRCQPILGHNTVFWYRQTMMQGLELLAYFRNRAPLDDSGMPKDRFSAEMPDATLATLKIQPSEPRDSAVYFCASGLTSNTEAFFGQGTRLTVV.

This chain connects TRBV2 to TRBJ2-6; 7 bases are shared with TRBD1. The CDR3 runs to 18 residues. Germline CDR1 SNHLY, CDR2 FYNNEI. The V segment lost 2 bases and the J segment 0 bases; nucleotides outside the gene matches: 7. CDR3 protein: CASSETRQGISGANVLTF. Here the CDR3 DNA reads TGTGCCAGCAGTGAAACTCGACAGGGAATCTCTGGGGCCAACGTCCTGACTTTC.

The V and J genes are TRBV7-6 and TRBJ2-7; D might be TRBD1 or TRBD2, each matching 5 bases. Germline CDR1 and CDR2: SGHVS and FNYEAQ. The CDR3 loop spans 15 amino acids. V lost 7 bases to trimming and J lost 6 bases, with 22 bases between them. The CDR3 sequence is CASKSNRDGIIEQYF. The DNA for the CDR3 is TGTGCCAGCAAATCTAACCGGGACGGAATTATCGAGCAGTACTTC.

V and J are TRBV12-3 or TRBV12-4 and TRBJ1-2, with D possibly matching TRBD1 (5 bases). V dropped 5 bases and J dropped 3 bases, with 16 bases sitting between them. The CDR3 runs to 15 residues. For the CDR3, the DNA is TGTGCCAGCAGTGGCTACAGCTCGGGACACTATGGCTACACCTTC. This sequence encodes CASSGYSSGHYGYTF.

The chain joins TRBV7-6 to TRBJ2-3; TRBD2 agrees at 7 bases. The CDR3 spans 18 residues. Germline V gives CDR1 SGHVS, CDR2 FNYEAQ. Germline trimming cut 0 bases from V and 2 bases from J; bases unmatched to any gene: 11. This CDR3 reads CASSLALIVAGSTDTQYF. The DNA of the CDR3 is TGTGCCAGCAGCTTAGCGCTGATTGTAGCGGGCTCCACAGATACGCAGTATTTT.

CDR3: CASSQTQMGPNTEAFF. CDR3 bases: TGCGCCAGCAGCCAGACCCAGATGGGTCCGAACACTGAAGCTTTCTTT. The chain links TRBV4-1 to TRBJ1-1; D call uncertain. This CDR3 is 16 amino acids long. Germline assignment: CDR1 MGHRA and CDR2 YSYEKL. V was shortened by 3 bases and J by 1 base, with 15 bases between the two germline ends.

The J gene is TRBJ2-1, the V gene TRBV6-2 or TRBV6-3; 12 bases fit TRBD2. The CDR3 has 13 residues. With V trimmed by 5 bases and J by 9 bases, 2 bases remained unmatched. Germline values: CDR1 MNHEY, CDR2 SVGEGT. DNA of the CDR3: TGTGCCAGCAGTCAGGGACTAGCGGGTGAGCAGTTCTTC. Translated: CASSQGLAGEQFF.

The V gene is TRBV12-5, the J gene TRBJ1-2; no clear D. Germline CDR1 is LGHNT and CDR2 is FRNRAP. The CDR3 is 13 amino acids. Between the trimmed V and J ends, which lost 3 bases and 3 bases, there was a span of 8 bases. CDR3 in DNA: TGTGCTAGTGGTTTTGACGGGGACTATGGCTACACCTTC. Protein: CASGFDGDYGYTF.

The chain links TRBV4-1 to TRBJ2-1, with TRBD2 matching 10 bases. J was trimmed by 3 bases and V by 0 bases; bases with no gene match: 5. Germline CDR1 reads MGHRA; CDR2 reads YSYEKL. The CDR3 runs 17 residues. The CDR3 region has the DNA TGCGCCAGCAGCCAAGAATATCGACTAGCGGGCTACAATGAGCAGTTCTTC. Translation gives CASSQEYRLAGYNEQFF.

This chain joins TRBV12-3 or TRBV12-4 and TRBJ1-1; the match to TRBD1 covers 7 bases. The V gene end was trimmed by 10 bases and the J gene end by 1 base; junction bases not matched to a gene: 15. The CDR3 is 16 amino acids. CDR3 nucleotide sequence: TGTGCCACCAGGAGAGCGGGGGACAGAGGGAACACTGAAGCTTTCTTT. Amino acids: CATRRAGDRGNTEAFF.

The chain employs TRBV4-1 and TRBJ2-7; 7 positions agree with TRBD1. This CDR3 spans 14 amino acids. J was trimmed by 4 bases and V by 3 bases; bases with no gene match: 6. The germline CDR1 and CDR2 sequences are MGHRA and YSYEKL. This CDR3 reads CASSHRTGQYEQYF. DNA for the CDR3: TGCGCCAGCAGCCACCGGACAGGCCAATACGAGCAGTACTTC.

This chain uses TRBV18 with TRBJ1-5, with TRBD1 identical over 8 bases. CDR1 and CDR2 from the germline V gene are KGHSH and LQKENI. The CDR3 consists of 17 residues. The junction had 8 bases not matched to a gene; V was cut back by 4 bases and J by 0 bases. As DNA, the CDR3 is TGTGCCAGCTCACTTTCGACAGGGGACCTTAGCAATCAGCCCCAGCATTTT. Amino acids: CASSLSTGDLSNQPQHF. Using reference TRBV18 and TRBJ1-5 for the parts outside the CDR3, the full variable domain is NAGVMQNPRHLVRRRGQEARLRCSPMKGHSHVYWYRQLPEEGLKFMVYLQKENIIDESGMPKERFSAEFPKEGPSILRIQQVVRGDSAAYFCASSLSTGDLSNQPQHFGDGTRLSIL.

This clonotype was seen a single time. The V and J genes are TRBV7-6 and TRBJ2-1, with 7 bases lining up with TRBD2. Germline V lookup: CDR1 SGHVS, CDR2 FNYEAQ. This CDR3 contains 13 residues. J lost 10 bases, V lost 5 bases, and 8 bases had no gene match. The CDR3 spells CASSPAGYGEQFF. As DNA, the CDR3 is TGTGCCAGCAGCCCAGCGGGGTACGGGGAGCAGTTCTTC.

This clonotype has just a few counts. This chain joins TRBV2 and TRBJ2-1; TRBD1 might be the D (5 bases). Trimming pared 5 bases from V and 8 bases from J, leaving 16 bases between. The CDR3 contains 14 residues. Germline-derived CDR1 and CDR2 are SNHLY and FYNNEI. The CDR3 bases are TGTGCCAGCAGTCAGACAGCCGTGGACCATGAGCAGTTCTTC. It codes for CASSQTAVDHEQFF.

The rearrangement uses TRBV7-6 and TRBJ1-4, with TRBD1 as a possible D gene (6 bases). CDR1 and CDR2 from the germline V gene are SGHVS and FNYEAQ. Trimming removed 5 bases at V and 5 bases at J, with 12 bases between. The CDR3 runs 14 residues. CDR3 bases: TGTGCCAGCAGCCCCAGGGGAAACAATGAAAAACTGTTTTTT. It specifies CASSPRGNNEKLFF. The full variable domain, completed using reference TRBV7-6 and TRBJ1-4, is GAGVSQSPRYKVTKRGQDVALRCDPISGHVSLYWYRQALGQGPEFLTYFNYEAQQDKSGLPNDRFSAERPEGSISTLTIQRTEQRDSAMYRCASSPRGNNEKLFFGSGTQLSVL.

The V and J genes are TRBV20-1 and TRBJ1-6; TRBD1 aligns across 10 bases. CDR3 length: 17 residues. In germline, CDR1 is DFQATT, CDR2 SNEGSKA (reference sequence). V dropped 6 bases and J dropped 9; count of bases not matched to a gene: 17. CDR3 loop: CSANCRDRGSWSSPLHF. The DNA for the CDR3 is TGCAGTGCCAACTGCCGGGACAGGGGTTCCTGGAGTTCACCCCTCCACTTT.